These T cell receptor beta chains were read from a single sample in a study of blood T cells in healthy people across ages. TCRdb itself ran the 5' RACE reads through MiXCR, one entry per CDR3 protein. The sample lists about 1,500,000 distinct CDR3 sequences; roughly 28% were seen once. The sample consisted of blood. The receptor set was obtained from a woman aged 30 to 39 in good health. Both conserved end residues are part of each CDR3. The D gene is left open where the match is weak. Size is stated for part of the rows, as once, few or many counts, or as a class when the clone is expanded.

v_gene,j_gene,abundance,d_gene,CDR3aa,CDR3nt
TRBV6-1,TRBJ2-3,-,-,CASFERDRKPDTQYF,TGTGCCAGCTTTGAGCGGGACAGGAAGCCAGATACGCAGTATTTT
TRBV5-1,TRBJ2-7,-,TRBD1,CASSFGQVSSYEQYF,TGCGCCAGCAGCTTCGGACAGGTTAGCTCCTACGAGCAGTACTTC
TRBV30,TRBJ2-1,-,-,CAWKAGSSYNEQFF,TGTGCCTGGAAGGCAGGGAGCTCCTACAATGAGCAGTTCTTC
TRBV20-1,TRBJ2-7,-,TRBD2,CSATKRASGTGVQYF,TGCAGTGCTACGAAGAGGGCTAGCGGGACGGGCGTGCAGTACTTC
TRBV29-1,TRBJ2-1,few,-,CSVEDIRNEQFF,TGCAGCGTTGAAGATATCCGCAATGAGCAGTTCTTC
TRBV14,TRBJ1-1,-,-,CASSPHSEENTEAFF,TGTGCCAGCAGCCCACATTCGGAGGAGAACACTGAAGCTTTCTTT
TRBV4-1,TRBJ2-1,-,-,CASSQDPHEYNEQFF,TGCGCCAGCAGCCAAGATCCCCACGAATACAATGAGCAGTTCTTC
TRBV7-2,TRBJ2-7,-,-,CASSFDQGPYERYF,TGTGCCAGCAGCTTTGATCAGGGCCCCTACGAGCGGTACTTC
TRBV20-1,TRBJ2-3,-,TRBD2,CSAATSGGTDTQYF,TGCAGTGCCGCGACTAGCGGAGGCACAGATACGCAGTATTTT
TRBV7-6,TRBJ2-7,few,-,CTSSLSAGFNEEQYF,TGTACCAGCAGCTTATCCGCAGGGTTCAACGAAGAGCAGTACTTC
TRBV5-1,TRBJ2-1,-,TRBD1,CASSQGQGANPSYNEQFF,TGCGCCAGCAGCCAGGGACAGGGGGCGAATCCTTCCTACAATGAGCAGTTCTTC
TRBV6-5,TRBJ2-1,-,-,CASSYSRFSEQFF,TGTGCCAGCAGTTACTCTAGATTCAGTGAGCAGTTCTTC
TRBV20-1,TRBJ2-3,-,-,CSARAPPGDTQYF,TGCAGTGCTAGAGCCCCCCCAGGAGATACGCAGTATTTT
TRBV28,TRBJ2-1,-,-,CAGRIRGQREQFF,TGTGCCGGCAGAATTAGAGGTCAGCGTGAGCAGTTCTTC
TRBV7-9,TRBJ2-1,-,TRBD1,CASSLGDSSWDEQFF,TGTGCCAGCAGCTTAGGGGACAGCTCATGGGATGAGCAGTTCTTC
TRBV7-9,TRBJ1-4,once,TRBD1,CASSVGSYSRQGNEKLFF,TGTGCCAGCAGCGTGGGCTCGTACTCCCGACAGGGGAATGAAAAACTGTTTTTT
TRBV3-1,TRBJ1-2,-,-,CASSPTNKGQGGYTF,TGTGCCAGCAGTCCGACCAACAAAGGCCAGGGAGGCTACACCTTC
TRBV28,TRBJ2-1,few,-,CASSLPPGRGEQFF,TGTGCCAGCAGTTTACCCCCCGGGCGGGGTGAGCAGTTCTTC